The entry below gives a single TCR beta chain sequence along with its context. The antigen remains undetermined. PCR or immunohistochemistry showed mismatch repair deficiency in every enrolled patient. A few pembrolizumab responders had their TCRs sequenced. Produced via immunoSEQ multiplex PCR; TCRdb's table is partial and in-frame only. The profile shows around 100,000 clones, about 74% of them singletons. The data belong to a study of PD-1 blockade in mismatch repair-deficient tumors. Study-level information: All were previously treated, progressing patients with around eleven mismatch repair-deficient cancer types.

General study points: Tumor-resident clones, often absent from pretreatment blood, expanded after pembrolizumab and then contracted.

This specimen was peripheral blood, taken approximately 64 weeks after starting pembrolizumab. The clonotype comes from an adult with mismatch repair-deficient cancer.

CDR3 nucleotides: TGTGCCAGCAGTGCCGGGACTAGCGGGAGTGCCCCAGATACGCAGTATTTT. Translating it yields CASSAGTSGSAPDTQYF. The rearrangement uses TRBV2 and TRBJ2-3; 14 bases line up with TRBD2. The ends lost 4 bases at V and 4 bases at J; junction bases unmatched: 7. The V gene's germline CDR1 is SNHLY and CDR2 FYNNEI. This CDR3 region has 17 residues.